The T cell receptor beta chain under discussion was sequenced for a study of shared clonotypes between healthy human individuals. A remark on this clone: Its target is unknown. The sample has other DNA sequences that encode this CDR3 too.

Profiling relied on immunoSEQ multiplex PCR, and the TCRdb table lists in-frame clones only, not all of them. The sample carries under 600,000 clones, about 96% recorded once. Overall study findings and caveats: Researchers sampled only blood; tissue repertoires likely differ. Naive CD4 clonotypes overlapped across a handful of donors at approximately 5.3%.

Germline V CDR1 and CDR2: LNHNV, YYDKDF (reference sequence). The V end lost 0 bases, the J end lost 6 bases, and 10 bases lay between the germline ends. The CDR3 totals 14 residues. Sample: naive CD4+ T cells sorted from blood. Subset of the sample: CD45RA+ positively selected. The TCR originated in a woman in her twenties or thirties in good health. The genes are TRBV15 and TRBJ2-3; the D call may be TRBD1 or TRBD2 (5 bases each). The CDR3 DNA follows: TGTGCCACCAGCAGAGATAGAGGGGCTGATACGCAGTATTTT. Protein: CATSRDRGADTQYF.